The source of this T cell receptor (beta chain) is a study of PD-1 blockade in classical Hodgkin lymphoma. Study summary: It was nivolumab at 3 mg/kg, given intravenously every 2 weeks, that patients received.

The CDR3 has 15 residues. V was clipped by 5 bases and J by 5 bases; unmatched bases: 5. Germline loops: CDR1 ENHRY, CDR2 SYGVKD. Sequenced by immunoSEQ multiplex PCR; TCRdb stores in-frame clones only, minus some. The sample has about 46,000 clones; less than 85% are singletons. There was relapse after autologous stem cell transplantation in every patient, and there was variation in brentuximab vedotin exposure. The receptor was isolated from a human donor with classical Hodgkin lymphoma. Sample: peripheral blood mononuclear cells (PBMCs), taken before the second cycle of nivolumab. The J gene is TRBJ2-2, the V gene TRBV10-3; 10 nucleotides align to TRBD1. CDR3 amino acids: CAISSDRGQTGELFF. CDR3 sequence (DNA): TGTGCCATCAGTAGCGACAGGGGGCAGACCGGGGAGCTGTTTTTT.